Following are 6 T cell receptor beta chains from one sample sequenced in a study of CD8 T cells in ankylosing spondylitis. Notes on the study in general: About 8 highly homologous variants made up a TCR beta motif, and this motif appeared characteristic of ankylosing spondylitis blood.

MiXCR was run by TCRdb on the 5' RACE reads, yielding one entry per CDR3 protein. Of about 750,000 distinct CDR3 sequences in the sample, around 20% were seen once. Antigens of these TCRs are unknown. Input material: blood, either unsorted or a sorted T cell fraction (not recorded which). The receptors were sampled from a male donor with ankylosing spondylitis.

The J gene is TRBJ2-7, the V gene TRBV6-1, with D possibly TRBD2 on 6 matching bases. The CDR3 loop spans 15 amino acids. The germline V and J ends were trimmed by 4 bases and 6 bases, with 19 bases remaining between them. CDR1 is MNHNS and CDR2 is SASEGT in the germline V gene. The CDR3 sequence: CASSGGDGGPSEQYF. The CDR3 DNA sequence: TGTGCCAGCAGTGGGGGTGACGGGGGACCCTCCGAGCAGTACTTC.

This clonotype was seen more than once but under ten times. The chain combines TRBV20-1 with TRBJ1-3; D remains ambiguous. CDR3 length: 15 amino acids. CDR1 is DFQATT and CDR2 is SNEGSKA in the germline V gene (reference sequence). Trimming removed 1 base at V and 2 bases at J, with 12 bases between. Here the CDR3 reads CSARGEGYAGNTIYF. CDR3 nucleotides: TGCAGTGCTAGAGGGGAAGGTTACGCTGGAAACACCATATATTTT.

In its sample, this clonotype was seen a few times. The V and J genes are TRBV20-1 and TRBJ1-5, with D possibly TRBD1 on 5 matching bases. Trimming removed 1 base at V and 7 bases at J, with 14 bases between. Germline lookup yields CDR1 DFQATT and CDR2 SNEGSKA (reference sequence). The CDR3 length is 14 residues. The CDR3 bases are TGCAGTGCTAGAGGAGTAGGGGCAGCGCAGCCCCAGCATTTT. Encoded protein: CSARGVGAAQPQHF.

This clonotype was seen more than once but under ten times. The chain employs TRBV29-1 and TRBJ2-5; 13 positions agree with TRBD2. Unmatched junction bases numbered 3, after V lost 2 bases and J lost 3 bases. Germline V lookup: CDR1 SQVTM, CDR2 ANQGSEA. The CDR3 sequence is 15 residues long. CDR3 in DNA: TGCAGCGTTGAACGACTAGCGGGAGGTGAAGAGACCCAGTACTTC. Translating gives CSVERLAGGEETQYF.

V usage is TRBV4-1 and J usage is TRBJ2-1; the D is unclear. CDR1 and CDR2 (germline): MGHRA, YSYEKL. The CDR3 spans 14 residues. The V end was cut by 0 bases, the J end by 6 bases, with 9 bases between. The CDR3 DNA sequence: TGCGCCAGCAGCCAAGAAGGAAACAGCAATGAGCAGTTCTTC. Amino acid sequence: CASSQEGNSNEQFF.

V gene TRBV12-3 or TRBV12-4 combines with J gene TRBJ2-1, with TRBD1 identical over 7 bases. The CDR3 is 15 residues long. Trimming removed 2 bases from V and 8 bases from J; junction bases left unmatched: 9. The CDR3 coding sequence is TGTGCCAGCAGTTTATCGCAGCAAGGGGGCCATGAGCAGTTCTTC. Translating it yields CASSLSQQGGHEQFF.